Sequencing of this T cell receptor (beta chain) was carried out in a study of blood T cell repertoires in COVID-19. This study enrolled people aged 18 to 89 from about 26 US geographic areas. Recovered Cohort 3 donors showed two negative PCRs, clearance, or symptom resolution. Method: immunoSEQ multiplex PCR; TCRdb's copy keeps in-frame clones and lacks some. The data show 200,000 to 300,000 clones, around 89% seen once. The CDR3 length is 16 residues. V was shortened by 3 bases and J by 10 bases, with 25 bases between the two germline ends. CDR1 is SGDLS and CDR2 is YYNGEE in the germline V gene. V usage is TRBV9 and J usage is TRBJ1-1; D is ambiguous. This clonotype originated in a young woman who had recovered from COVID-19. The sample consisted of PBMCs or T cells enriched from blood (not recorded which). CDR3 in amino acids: CASSAEPTGPISGAFF. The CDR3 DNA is TGTGCCAGCAGCGCAGAGCCCACGGGTCCCATCTCCGGAGCTTTCTTT.